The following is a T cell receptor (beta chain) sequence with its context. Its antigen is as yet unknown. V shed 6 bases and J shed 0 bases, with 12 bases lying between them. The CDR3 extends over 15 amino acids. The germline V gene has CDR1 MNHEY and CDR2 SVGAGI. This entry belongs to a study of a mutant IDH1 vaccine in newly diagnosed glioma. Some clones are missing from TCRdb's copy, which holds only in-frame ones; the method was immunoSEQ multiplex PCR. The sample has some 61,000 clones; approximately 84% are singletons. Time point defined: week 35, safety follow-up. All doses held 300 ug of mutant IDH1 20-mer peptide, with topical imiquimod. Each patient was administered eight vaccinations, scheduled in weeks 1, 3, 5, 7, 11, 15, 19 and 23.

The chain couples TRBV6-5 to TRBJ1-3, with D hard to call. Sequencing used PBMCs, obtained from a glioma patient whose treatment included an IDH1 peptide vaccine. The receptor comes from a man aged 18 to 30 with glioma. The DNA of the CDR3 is TGTGCCAGCAGCCAAAGGCGGGTCTCTGGAAACACCATATATTTT. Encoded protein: CASSQRRVSGNTIYF.